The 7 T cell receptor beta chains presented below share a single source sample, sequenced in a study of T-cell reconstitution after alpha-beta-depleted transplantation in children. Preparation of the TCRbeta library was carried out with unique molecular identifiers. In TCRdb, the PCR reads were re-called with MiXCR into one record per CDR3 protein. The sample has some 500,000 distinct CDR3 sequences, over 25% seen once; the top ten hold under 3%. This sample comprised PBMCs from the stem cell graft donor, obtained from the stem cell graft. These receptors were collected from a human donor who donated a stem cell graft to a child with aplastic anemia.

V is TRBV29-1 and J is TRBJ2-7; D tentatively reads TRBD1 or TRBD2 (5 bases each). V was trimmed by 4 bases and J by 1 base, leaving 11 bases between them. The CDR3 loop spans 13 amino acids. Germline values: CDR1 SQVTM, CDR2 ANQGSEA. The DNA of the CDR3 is TGCAGCGTTGTGGGGACGGAGTCCTACGAGCAGTACTTC. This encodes CSVVGTESYEQYF.

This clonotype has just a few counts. DNA for the CDR3: TGTGCCAGCAGTGAACAGGGGCCCACTTTCGAGCAGTACTTC. Translation: CASSEQGPTFEQYF. This chain connects TRBV25-1 to TRBJ2-7; possibly TRBD1 for D (6 bases). From germline, CDR1 is MGHDK and CDR2 SYGVNS. This CDR3 is built from 14 residues. Trimming stripped 2 bases from V and 6 bases from J, with 14 bases between.

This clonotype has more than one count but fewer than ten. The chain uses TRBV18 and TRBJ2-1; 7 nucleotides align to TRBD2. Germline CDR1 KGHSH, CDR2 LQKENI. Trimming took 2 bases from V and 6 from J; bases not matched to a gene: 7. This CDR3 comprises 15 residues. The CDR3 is CASSPIAGSGNEQFF. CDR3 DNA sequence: TGTGCCAGCTCACCAATAGCGGGTAGTGGCAATGAGCAGTTCTTC.

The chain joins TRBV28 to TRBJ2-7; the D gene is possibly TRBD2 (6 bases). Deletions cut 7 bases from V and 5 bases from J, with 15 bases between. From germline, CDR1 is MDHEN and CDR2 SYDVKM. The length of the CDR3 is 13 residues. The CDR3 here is CASTLGGINEQYF. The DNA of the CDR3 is TGTGCCAGCACCTTGGGGGGTATCAACGAGCAGTACTTC.

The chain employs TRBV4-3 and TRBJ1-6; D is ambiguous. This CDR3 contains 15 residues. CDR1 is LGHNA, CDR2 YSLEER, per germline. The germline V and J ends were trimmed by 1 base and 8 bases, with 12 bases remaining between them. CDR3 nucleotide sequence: TGCGCCAGCAGCCAAGGGGCAGCCGGGGATTCACCCCTCCACTTT. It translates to CASSQGAAGDSPLHF.

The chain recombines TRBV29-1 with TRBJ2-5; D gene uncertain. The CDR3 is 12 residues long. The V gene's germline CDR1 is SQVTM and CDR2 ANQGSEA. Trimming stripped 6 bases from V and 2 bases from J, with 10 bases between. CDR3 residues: CSVETRQETQYF. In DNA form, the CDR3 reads TGCAGCGTGGAGACAAGACAAGAGACCCAGTACTTC.

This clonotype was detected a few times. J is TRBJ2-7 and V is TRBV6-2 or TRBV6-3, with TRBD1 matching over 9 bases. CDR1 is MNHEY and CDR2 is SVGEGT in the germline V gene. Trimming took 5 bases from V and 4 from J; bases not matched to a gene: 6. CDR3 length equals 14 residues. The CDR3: CASSTGGIRYEQYV. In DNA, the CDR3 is TGTGCCAGCAGTACAGGGGGCATAAGGTACGAGCAGTACGTC.